In its sample, the clone carrying this T cell receptor (beta chain) was seen once. The sample comes from a study of blood T cell repertoires in COVID-19. TCRdb's table, derived via immunoSEQ multiplex PCR, lists solely in-frame clones and lacks some. The sample consists of 250,000 to 350,000 clones, approximately 83% of them appearing once. Germline CDR1 MDHEN, CDR2 SYDVKM. V was trimmed by 3 bases and J by 4 bases, leaving 13 bases between them. This CDR3 has 14 amino acids. This TCR was sampled from a woman aged 25 to 45 who had recovered from COVID-19. The sample taken for sequencing was PBMCs or T cells enriched from blood (not recorded which). This chain uses TRBV28 with TRBJ2-7; no reliable D call. CDR3 loop: CASSLSTTQYEQYF. CDR3 in DNA: TGTGCCAGCAGTTTGTCGACAACACAGTACGAGCAGTACTTC.